This TCR beta chain was observed in a study of T cells after yellow fever vaccination. Notes on the study in general: The CD4 and CD8 compartments had a small share of their clonotypes in common. In post-booster samples, most primary-vaccination clones reappeared (under 98% CD4, approximately 91% CD8).

Conversion of TCR transcripts into cDNA relied on 5'RACE template switching, which added a universal primer site and UMIs. One entry per CDR3 protein results from TCRdb running MiXCR on the 5' RACE reads. Of about 330,000 distinct CDR3 sequences in the sample, around 6.8% were seen once. The table lists this clonotype with a few counts. Antigen unknown. The germline gives CDR1 SGHVS, CDR2 FNYEAQ. The CDR3 is 18 residues long. Trimming removed 2 bases from V and 2 bases from J; junction bases left unmatched: 9. The V and J genes are TRBV7-6 and TRBJ2-3; TRBD2 matches at 11 bases. The clonotype originates from a man younger than 35 who received the YFV17D yellow fever vaccine. The sequences come from PBMCs, collected around 45 days after the first yellow fever vaccination. The CDR3 DNA reads TGTGCCAGCAGCTTACCACTAGCGGGGGCCCCAACCACAGATACGCAGTATTTT. Protein product: CASSLPLAGAPTTDTQYF. Full variable domain (remainder filled in from reference TRBV7-6 and TRBJ2-3): GAGVSQSPRYKVTKRGQDVALRCDPISGHVSLYWYRQALGQGPEFLTYFNYEAQQDKSGLPNDRFSAERPEGSISTLTIQRTEQRDSAMYRCASSLPLAGAPTTDTQYFGPGTRLTVL.